This TCR beta chain was sequenced in a study of identifying expanded T cells in peripheral blood. Germline CDR1 SGHTS, CDR2 YDEGEE. The CDR3 totals 16 residues. V trimming: 2 bases; J trimming: 8 bases; junction bases outside the gene matches: 13. Sequenced by immunoSEQ multiplex PCR; TCRdb stores in-frame clones only, minus some. The sample carries 55,000 to 80,000 clones, under 85% recorded once. Study-level results: Across healthy donors, higher total template counts meant significantly greater approximately 2-week count variance.

About this clone: The antigen is unknown.

During the collection period, no donor immune events like infections were recorded. The source of this sequence is a person aged 18 to 70 in good health. Sequences were obtained from blood. The V gene is TRBV5-8, the J gene TRBJ2-1; TRBD2 matches 7 bases. In DNA, the CDR3 is TGTGCCAGCAGCTTCTTTCGTGGGAGGGCCATCGATGAGCAGTTCTTC. Translating it yields CASSFFRGRAIDEQFF. The full variable domain, in which reference TRBV5-8 and TRBJ2-1 provide the parts outside the CDR3, is EAGVTQSPTHLIKTRGQQATLRCSPISGHTSVYWYQQALGLGLQFLLWYDEGEERNRGNFPPRFSGRQFPNYSSELNVNALELEDSALYLCASSFFRGRAIDEQFFGPGTRLTVL.